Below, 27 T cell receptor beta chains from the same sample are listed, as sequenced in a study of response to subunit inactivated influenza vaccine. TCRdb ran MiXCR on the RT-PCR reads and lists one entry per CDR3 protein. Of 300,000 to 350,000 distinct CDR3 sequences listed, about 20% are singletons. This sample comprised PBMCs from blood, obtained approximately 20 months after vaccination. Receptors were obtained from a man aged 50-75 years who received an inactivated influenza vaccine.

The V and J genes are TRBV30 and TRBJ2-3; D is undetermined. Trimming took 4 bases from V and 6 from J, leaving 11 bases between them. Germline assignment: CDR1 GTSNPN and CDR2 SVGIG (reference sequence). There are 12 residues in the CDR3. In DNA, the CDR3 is TGTGCCTGGACCGGATTGGGGGATACGCAGTATTTT. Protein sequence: CAWTGLGDTQYF.

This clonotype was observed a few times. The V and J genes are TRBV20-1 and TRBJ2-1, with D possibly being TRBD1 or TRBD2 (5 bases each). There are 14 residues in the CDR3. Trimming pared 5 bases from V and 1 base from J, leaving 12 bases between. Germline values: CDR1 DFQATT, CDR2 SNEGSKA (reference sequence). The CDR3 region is CSAPGTGSYNEQFF. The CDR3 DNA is TGCAGTGCTCCCGGGACCGGTTCCTACAATGAGCAGTTCTTC.

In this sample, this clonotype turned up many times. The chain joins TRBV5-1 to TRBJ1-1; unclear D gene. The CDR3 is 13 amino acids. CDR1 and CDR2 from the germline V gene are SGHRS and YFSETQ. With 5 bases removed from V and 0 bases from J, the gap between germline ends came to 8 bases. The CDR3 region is CASSSQLNTEAFF. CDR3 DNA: TGCGCCAGCAGTTCACAGCTGAACACTGAAGCTTTCTTT.

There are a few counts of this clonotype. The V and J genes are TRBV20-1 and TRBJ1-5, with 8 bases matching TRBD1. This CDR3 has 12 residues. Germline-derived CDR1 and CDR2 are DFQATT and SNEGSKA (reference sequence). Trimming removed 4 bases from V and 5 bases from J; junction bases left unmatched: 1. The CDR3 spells CSAKTGDQPQHF. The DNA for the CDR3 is TGCAGTGCTAAGACAGGGGATCAGCCCCAGCATTTT.

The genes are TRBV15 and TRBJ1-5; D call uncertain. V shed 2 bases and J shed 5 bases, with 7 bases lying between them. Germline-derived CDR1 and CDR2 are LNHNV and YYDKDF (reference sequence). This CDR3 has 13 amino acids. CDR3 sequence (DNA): TGTGCCACCAGCAGACTTTATCATCAGCCCCAGCATTTT. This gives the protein CATSRLYHQPQHF.

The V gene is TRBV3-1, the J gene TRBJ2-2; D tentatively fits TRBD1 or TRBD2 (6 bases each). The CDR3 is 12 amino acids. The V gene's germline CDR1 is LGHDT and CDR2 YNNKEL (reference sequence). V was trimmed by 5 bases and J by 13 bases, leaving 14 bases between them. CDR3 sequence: CASSSGGGTLFF. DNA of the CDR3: TGTGCCAGCAGCTCTGGAGGGGGGACGCTGTTTTTT.

Here the CDR3 reads CASSDSGADTQYF. DNA of the CDR3: TGTGCCAGCAGTGACTCGGGGGCGGATACGCAGTATTTT. V gene TRBV6-4 combines with J gene TRBJ2-3, with D perhaps TRBD1 (6 bases). The V and J ends lost 0 bases and 6 bases respectively, with 7 bases between them. This CDR3 contains 13 residues. Germline assignment: CDR1 MRHNA and CDR2 SNTAGT.

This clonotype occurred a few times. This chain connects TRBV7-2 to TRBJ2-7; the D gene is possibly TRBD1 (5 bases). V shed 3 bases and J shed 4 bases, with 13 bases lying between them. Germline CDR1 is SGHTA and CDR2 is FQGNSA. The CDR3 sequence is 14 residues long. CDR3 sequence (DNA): TGTGCCAGCAGCTTGGCAGGGATCGGATACGAGCAGTACTTC. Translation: CASSLAGIGYEQYF.

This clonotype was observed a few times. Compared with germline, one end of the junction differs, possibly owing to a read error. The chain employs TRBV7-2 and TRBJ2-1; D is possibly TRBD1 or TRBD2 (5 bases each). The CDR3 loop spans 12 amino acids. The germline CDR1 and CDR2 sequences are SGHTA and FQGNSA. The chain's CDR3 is CASSLELGTASF. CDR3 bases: TGTGCCAGCAGCTTAGAGCTCGGGACGGCCTCCTTC.

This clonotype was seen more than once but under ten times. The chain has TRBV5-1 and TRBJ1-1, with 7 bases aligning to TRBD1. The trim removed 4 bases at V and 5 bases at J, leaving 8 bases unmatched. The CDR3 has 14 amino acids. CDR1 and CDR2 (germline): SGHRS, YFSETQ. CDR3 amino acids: CASSTTGVGTEAFF. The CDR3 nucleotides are TGCGCCAGCAGCACAACAGGGGTCGGGACTGAAGCTTTCTTT.

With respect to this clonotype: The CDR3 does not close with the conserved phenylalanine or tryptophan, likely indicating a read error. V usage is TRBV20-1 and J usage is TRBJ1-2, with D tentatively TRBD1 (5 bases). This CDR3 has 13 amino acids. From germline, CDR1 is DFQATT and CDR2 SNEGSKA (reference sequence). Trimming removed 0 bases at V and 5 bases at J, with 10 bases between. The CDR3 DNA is TGCAGTGCTAGAGATCTCGGGGGGTATGGCTACACCATC. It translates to CSARDLGGYGYTI.

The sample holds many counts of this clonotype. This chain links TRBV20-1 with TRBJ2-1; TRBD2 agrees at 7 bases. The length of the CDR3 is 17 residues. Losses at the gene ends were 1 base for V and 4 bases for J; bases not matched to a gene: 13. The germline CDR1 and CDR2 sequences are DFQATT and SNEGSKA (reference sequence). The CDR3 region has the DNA TGCAGTGCTAGAGGCCGACTAGCTTCTGGGAGGTACAATGAGCAGTTCTTC. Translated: CSARGRLASGRYNEQFF.

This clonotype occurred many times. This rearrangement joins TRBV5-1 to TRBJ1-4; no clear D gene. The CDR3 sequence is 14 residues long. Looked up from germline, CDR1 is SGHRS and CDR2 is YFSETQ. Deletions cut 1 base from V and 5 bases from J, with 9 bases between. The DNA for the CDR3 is TGCGCCAGCAGCTTGAACGCTGAAAATGAAAAACTGTTTTTT. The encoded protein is CASSLNAENEKLFF.

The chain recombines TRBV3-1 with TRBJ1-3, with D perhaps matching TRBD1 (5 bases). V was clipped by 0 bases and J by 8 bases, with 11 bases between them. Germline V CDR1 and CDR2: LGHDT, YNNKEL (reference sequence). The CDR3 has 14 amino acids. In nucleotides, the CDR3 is TGTGCCAGCAGCCAAGAGGACACCGTCGACACCATATATTTT. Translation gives CASSQEDTVDTIYF.

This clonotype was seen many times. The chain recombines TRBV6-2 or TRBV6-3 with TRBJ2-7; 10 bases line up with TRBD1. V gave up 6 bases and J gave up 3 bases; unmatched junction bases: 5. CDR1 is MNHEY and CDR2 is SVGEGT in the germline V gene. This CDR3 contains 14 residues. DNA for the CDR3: TGTGCCAGCAGCCTGGGACAGGGGCGCTACGAGCAGTACTTC. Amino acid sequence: CASSLGQGRYEQYF.

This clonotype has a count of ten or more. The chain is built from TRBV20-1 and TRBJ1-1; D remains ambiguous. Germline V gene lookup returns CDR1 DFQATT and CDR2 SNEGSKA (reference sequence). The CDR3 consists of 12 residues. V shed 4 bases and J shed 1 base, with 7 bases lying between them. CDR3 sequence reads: CSATRQNTEAFF. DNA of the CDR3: TGCAGTGCTACTAGACAGAACACTGAAGCTTTCTTT.

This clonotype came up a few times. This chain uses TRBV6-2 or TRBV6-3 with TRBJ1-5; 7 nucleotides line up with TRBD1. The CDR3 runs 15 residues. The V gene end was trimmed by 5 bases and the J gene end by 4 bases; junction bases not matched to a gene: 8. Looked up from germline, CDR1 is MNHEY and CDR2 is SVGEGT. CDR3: CASSHGTVANQPQHF. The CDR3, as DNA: TGTGCCAGCAGTCACGGGACAGTCGCAAATCAGCCCCAGCATTTT.

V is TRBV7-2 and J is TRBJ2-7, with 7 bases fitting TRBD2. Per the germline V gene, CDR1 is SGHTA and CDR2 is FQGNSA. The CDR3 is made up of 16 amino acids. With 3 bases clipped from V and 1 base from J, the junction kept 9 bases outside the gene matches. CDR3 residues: CASSFYGGKNSYEQYF. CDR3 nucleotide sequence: TGTGCCAGCAGCTTCTACGGGGGGAAGAATTCCTACGAGCAGTACTTC.

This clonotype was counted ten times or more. The CDR3 here is CAIRPMASGGETDTQYF. CDR3 coding DNA: TGTGCCATCAGGCCAATGGCTAGCGGGGGGGAGACAGATACGCAGTATTTT. This chain links TRBV10-3 with TRBJ2-3; TRBD2 matches at 12 bases. V lost 6 bases, J lost 3 bases, and 10 bases stayed unmatched. The CDR3 is 17 residues long. CDR1 is ENHRY, CDR2 SYGVKD, per germline.

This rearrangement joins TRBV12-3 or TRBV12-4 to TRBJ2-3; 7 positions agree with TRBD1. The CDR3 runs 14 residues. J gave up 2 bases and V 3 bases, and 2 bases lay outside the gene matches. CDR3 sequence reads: CASSFTGVTDTQYF. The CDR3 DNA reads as TGTGCCAGCAGTTTCACAGGGGTCACAGATACGCAGTATTTT.

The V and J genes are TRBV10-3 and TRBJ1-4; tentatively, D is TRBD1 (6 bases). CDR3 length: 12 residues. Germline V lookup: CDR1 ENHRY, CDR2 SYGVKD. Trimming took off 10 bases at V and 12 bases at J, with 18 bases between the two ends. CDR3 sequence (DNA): TGTGCCACCTCCGGGGGGCCGGGGGAACTGTTTTTT. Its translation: CATSGGPGELFF.

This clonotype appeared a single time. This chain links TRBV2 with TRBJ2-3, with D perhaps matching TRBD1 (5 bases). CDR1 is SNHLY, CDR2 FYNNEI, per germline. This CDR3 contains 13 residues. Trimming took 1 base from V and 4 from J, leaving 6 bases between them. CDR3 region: CASSEGGPDTQYF. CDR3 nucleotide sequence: TGTGCCAGCAGTGAAGGGGGCCCAGATACGCAGTATTTT. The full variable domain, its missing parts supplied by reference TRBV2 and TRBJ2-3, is EPEVTQTPSHQVTQMGQEVILRCVPISNHLYFYWYRQILGQKVEFLVSFYNNEISEKSEIFDDQFSVERPDGSNFTLKIRSTKLEDSAMYFCASSEGGPDTQYFGPGTRLTVL.

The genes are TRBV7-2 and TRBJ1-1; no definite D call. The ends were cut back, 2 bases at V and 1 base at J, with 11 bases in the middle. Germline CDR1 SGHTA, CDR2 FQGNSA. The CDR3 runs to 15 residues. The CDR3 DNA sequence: TGTGCCAGCAGCTTAAATTCCGGATGGAACACTGAAGCTTTCTTT. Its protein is CASSLNSGWNTEAFF.

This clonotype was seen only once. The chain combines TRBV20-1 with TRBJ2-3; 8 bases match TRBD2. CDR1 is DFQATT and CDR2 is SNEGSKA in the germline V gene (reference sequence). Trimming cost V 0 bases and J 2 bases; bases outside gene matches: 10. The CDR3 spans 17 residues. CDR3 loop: CSARDRGRGANTDTQYF. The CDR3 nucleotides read TGCAGTGCTAGAGATCGGGGGCGGGGGGCGAACACAGATACGCAGTATTTT.

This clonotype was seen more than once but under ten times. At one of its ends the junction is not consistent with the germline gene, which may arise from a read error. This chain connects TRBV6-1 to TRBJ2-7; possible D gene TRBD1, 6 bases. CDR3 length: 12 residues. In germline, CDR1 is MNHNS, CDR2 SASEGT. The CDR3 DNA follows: TGTGCCAGCAGGGAAGGGGGTTACGAGCAGTACTTC. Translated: CASREGGYEQYF.

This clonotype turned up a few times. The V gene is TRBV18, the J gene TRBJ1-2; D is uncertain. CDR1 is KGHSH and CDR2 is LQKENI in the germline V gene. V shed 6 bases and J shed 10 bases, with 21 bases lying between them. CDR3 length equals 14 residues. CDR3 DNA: TGTGCCAGCTCCGTGAGCCAGGCCGCTGACCCCTACACCTTC. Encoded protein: CASSVSQAADPYTF.

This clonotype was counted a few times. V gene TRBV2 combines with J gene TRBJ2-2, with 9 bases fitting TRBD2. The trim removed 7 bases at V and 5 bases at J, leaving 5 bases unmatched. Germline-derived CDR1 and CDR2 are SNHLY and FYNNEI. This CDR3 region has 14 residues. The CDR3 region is CASMTGLATGELFF. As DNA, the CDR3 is TGTGCCAGCATGACGGGACTAGCTACCGGGGAGCTGTTTTTT.